This TCR beta chain was recovered during a study of cytomegalovirus exposure and HLA in healthy donors. 13 Jbeta primers and 60 Vbeta primers were used for the PCR. Some clones are missing from TCRdb's copy, which holds only in-frame ones; the method was immunoSEQ multiplex PCR. Among some 140,000 clones, roughly 80% were seen once, and the ten largest hold 3% to 4%. As concerns this clone: Its specificity is not known. Distinct nucleotide sequences in the sample also encode this CDR3.

Overall study findings and caveats: TCR beta V- and J-gene trimming, according to a later analysis, was linked to a missense DCLRE1C variant. Roughly uniform sequencing depth across donors was assumed, possibly incorrectly.

Trimming took off 6 bases at V and 3 bases at J, with 11 bases between the two ends. Germline V gives CDR1 MNHEY, CDR2 SMNVEV (reference sequence). This CDR3 is built from 13 residues. This chain uses TRBV27 with TRBJ1-1; D not certain. Sequenced input: PBMCs. The receptor comes from a woman between 40 and 50 years old in good health and CMV-seronegative. The CDR3 bases are TGTGCCAGCAGCCTAGGAGGAGACACTGAAGCTTTCTTT. Its protein product is CASSLGGDTEAFF.